The entry that follows covers one T cell receptor beta chain sequence. Antigen specificity is unknown. This entry belongs to a study of T-cell reconstitution after alpha-beta-depleted transplantation in children. Study outcomes and limitations: T-cell numbers and diversity, one year after transplant, stemmed largely from T cells that were newly produced. The origin of alpha-beta T cells about two months after transplant was reportedly several hundred expanded graft clones. Surviving recipient T cells and thymic progenitors accounted for the high day-60 TCRbeta diversity observed in some patients.

Preparation of the TCRbeta library used unique molecular identifiers. TCRdb passed the PCR reads through MiXCR, listing each CDR3 protein once. The profile shows under 150,000 distinct CDR3 sequences, about 9.5% of them singletons. Between the trimmed V and J ends, which lost 4 bases and 4 bases, there was a span of 19 bases. This CDR3 region has 15 residues. Germline V gene sequence: CDR1 GTSNPN, CDR2 SVGIG (reference sequence). The TCR was taken from a girl under three years old who had a stem cell transplant for combined immunodeficiency, so the T cells may come from the graft donor. The chain uses TRBV30 and TRBJ1-1; D call uncertain. The source material was PBMCs, mostly from graft donor cells, sampled 180 days after TCRalphabeta/CD19-depleted stem cell transplant. The CDR3 sequence is CAWTIPMGCCTEAFF. DNA for the CDR3: TGTGCCTGGACAATCCCGATGGGGTGCTGCACTGAAGCTTTCTTT.